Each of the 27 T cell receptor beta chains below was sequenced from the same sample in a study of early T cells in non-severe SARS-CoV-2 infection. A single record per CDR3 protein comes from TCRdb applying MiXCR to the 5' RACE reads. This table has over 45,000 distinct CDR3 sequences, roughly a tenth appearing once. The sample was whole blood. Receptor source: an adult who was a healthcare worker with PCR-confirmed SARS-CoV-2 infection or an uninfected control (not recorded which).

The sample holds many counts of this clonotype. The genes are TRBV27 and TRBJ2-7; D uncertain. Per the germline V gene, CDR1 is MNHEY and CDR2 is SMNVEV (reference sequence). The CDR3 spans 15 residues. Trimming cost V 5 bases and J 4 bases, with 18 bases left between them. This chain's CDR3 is CASSRPSAFGYEQYF. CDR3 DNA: TGTGCCAGCAGTCGACCAAGCGCCTTTGGGTACGAGCAGTACTTC.

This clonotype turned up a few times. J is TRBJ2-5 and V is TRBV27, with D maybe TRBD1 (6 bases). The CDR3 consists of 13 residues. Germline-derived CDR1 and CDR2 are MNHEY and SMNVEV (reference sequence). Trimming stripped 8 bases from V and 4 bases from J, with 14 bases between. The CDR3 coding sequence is TGTGCCAGCCGGAAGACAGGTACAGAGACCCAGTACTTC. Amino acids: CASRKTGTETQYF.

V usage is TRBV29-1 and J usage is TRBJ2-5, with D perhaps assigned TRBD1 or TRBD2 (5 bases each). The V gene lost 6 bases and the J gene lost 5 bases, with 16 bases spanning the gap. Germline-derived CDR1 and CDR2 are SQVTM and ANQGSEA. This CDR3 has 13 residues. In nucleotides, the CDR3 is TGCAGCGTCACACGGCCTGGGGGTGAGACCCAGTACTTC. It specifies CSVTRPGGETQYF.

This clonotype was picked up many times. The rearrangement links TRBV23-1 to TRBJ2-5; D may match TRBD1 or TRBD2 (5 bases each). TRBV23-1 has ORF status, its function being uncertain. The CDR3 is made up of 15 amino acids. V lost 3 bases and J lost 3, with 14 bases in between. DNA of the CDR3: TGCGCCAGCAGTCATCCGACCGGGACCAAAGAGACCCAGTACTTC. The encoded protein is CASSHPTGTKETQYF.

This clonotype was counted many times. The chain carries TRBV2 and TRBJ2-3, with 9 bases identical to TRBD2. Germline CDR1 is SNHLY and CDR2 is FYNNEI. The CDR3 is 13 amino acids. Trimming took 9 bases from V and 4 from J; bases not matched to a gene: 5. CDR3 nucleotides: TGTGCCAGGACTAGCGGAAGTTCAGATACGCAGTATTTT. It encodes CARTSGSSDTQYF.

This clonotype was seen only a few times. The CDR3 spells CASSPSMGGRFSYNEQFF. The CDR3 DNA reads TGCGCCAGCAGCCCGAGTATGGGCGGGAGGTTCTCCTACAATGAGCAGTTCTTC. The chain combines TRBV5-1 with TRBJ2-1; TRBD2 matches at 8 bases. This CDR3 contains 18 residues. The V and J ends lost 4 bases and 0 bases, in that order; junction bases with no gene match: 12. Per the germline V gene, CDR1 is SGHRS and CDR2 is YFSETQ.

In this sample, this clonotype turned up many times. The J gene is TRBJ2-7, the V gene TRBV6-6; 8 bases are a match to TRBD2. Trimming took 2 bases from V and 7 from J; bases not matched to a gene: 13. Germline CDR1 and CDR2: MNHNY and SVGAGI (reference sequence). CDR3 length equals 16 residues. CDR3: CASSYPPSGRVWEQYF. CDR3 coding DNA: TGTGCCAGCAGTTACCCCCCTAGCGGGCGTGTGTGGGAGCAGTACTTC.

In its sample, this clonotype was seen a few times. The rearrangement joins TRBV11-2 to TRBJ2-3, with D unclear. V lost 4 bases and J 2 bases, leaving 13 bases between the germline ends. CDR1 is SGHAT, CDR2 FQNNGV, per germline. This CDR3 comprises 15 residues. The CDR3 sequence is CASSSHAVPTDTQYF. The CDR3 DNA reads TGTGCCAGCAGCTCCCATGCGGTACCCACAGATACGCAGTATTTT.

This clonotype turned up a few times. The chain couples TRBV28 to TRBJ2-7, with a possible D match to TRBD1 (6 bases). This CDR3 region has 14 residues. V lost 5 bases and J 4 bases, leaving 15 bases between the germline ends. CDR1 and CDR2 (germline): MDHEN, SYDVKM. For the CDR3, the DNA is TGTGCCAGCAGTCGCCCGGGACAACGATACGAGCAGTACTTC. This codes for CASSRPGQRYEQYF.

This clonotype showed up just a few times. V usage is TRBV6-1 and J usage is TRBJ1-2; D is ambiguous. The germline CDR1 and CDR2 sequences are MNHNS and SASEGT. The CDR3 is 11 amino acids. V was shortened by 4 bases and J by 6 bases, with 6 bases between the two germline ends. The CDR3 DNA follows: TGTGCCAGCAGTGGACCCCATGGCTACACCTTC. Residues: CASSGPHGYTF.

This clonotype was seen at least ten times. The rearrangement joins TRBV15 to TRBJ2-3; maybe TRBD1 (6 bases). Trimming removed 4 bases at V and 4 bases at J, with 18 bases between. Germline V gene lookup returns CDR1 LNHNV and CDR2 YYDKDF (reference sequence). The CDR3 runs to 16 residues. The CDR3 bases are TGTGCCACCAGCAAGAGGGGACAAGGACTCGCAGATACGCAGTATTTT. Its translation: CATSKRGQGLADTQYF. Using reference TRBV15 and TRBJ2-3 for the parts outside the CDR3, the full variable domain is DAMVIQNPRYQVTQFGKPVTLSCSQTLNHNVMYWYQQKSSQAPKLLFHYYDKDFNNEADTPDNFQSRRPNTSFCFLDIRSPGLGDTAMYLCATSKRGQGLADTQYFGPGTRLTVL.

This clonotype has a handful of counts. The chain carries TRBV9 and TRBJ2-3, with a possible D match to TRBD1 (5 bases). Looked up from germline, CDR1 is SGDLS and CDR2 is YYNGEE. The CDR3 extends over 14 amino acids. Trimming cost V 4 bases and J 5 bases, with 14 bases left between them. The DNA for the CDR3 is TGTGCCAGCAGCTTCTGGCCCCAGGGAGATACGCAGTATTTT. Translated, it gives CASSFWPQGDTQYF.

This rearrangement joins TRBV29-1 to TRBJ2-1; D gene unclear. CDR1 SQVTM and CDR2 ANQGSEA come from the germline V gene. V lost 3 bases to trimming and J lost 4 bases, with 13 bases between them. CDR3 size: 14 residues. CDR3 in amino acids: CSVEGWQPYNEQFF. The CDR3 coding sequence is TGCAGCGTTGAGGGTTGGCAGCCTTACAATGAGCAGTTCTTC.

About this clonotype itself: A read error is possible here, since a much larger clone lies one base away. The DNA for the CDR3 is TGTGCCCGCAGCCTAGGGACTTACTCCTACAATGAGCAGTTCTTC. Protein product: CARSLGTYSYNEQFF. The chain recombines TRBV7-2 with TRBJ2-1, with a tentative D call TRBD2 (6 bases). There are 15 residues in the CDR3. Germline V gene lookup returns CDR1 SGHTA and CDR2 FQGNSA.

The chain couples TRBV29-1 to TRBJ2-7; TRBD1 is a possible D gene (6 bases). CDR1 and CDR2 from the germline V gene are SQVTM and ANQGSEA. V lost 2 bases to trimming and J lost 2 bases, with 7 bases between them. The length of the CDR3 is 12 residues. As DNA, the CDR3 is TGCAGCGTTGAAACAGGGACCTACGAGCAGTACTTC. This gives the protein CSVETGTYEQYF.

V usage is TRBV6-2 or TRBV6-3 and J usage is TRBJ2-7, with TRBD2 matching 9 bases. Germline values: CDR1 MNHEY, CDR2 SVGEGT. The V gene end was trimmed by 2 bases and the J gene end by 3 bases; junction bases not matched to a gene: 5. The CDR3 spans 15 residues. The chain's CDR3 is CASSYPREGRYEQYF. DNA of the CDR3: TGTGCCAGCAGTTACCCGCGGGAGGGCCGCTACGAGCAGTACTTC.

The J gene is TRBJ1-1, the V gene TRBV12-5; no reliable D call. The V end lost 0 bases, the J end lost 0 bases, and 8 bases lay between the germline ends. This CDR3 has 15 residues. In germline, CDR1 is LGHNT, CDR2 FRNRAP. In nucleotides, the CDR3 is TGTGCTAGTGGTTTGGTACTATCTGTGAACACTGAAGCTTTCTTT. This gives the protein CASGLVLSVNTEAFF.

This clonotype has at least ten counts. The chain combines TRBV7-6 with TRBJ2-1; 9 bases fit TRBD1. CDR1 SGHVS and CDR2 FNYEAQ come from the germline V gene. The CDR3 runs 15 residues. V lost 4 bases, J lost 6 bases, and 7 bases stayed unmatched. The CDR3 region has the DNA TGTGCCAGCAGCTCGACGGGACAGGGTTTCAATGAGCAGTTCTTC. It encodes CASSSTGQGFNEQFF.

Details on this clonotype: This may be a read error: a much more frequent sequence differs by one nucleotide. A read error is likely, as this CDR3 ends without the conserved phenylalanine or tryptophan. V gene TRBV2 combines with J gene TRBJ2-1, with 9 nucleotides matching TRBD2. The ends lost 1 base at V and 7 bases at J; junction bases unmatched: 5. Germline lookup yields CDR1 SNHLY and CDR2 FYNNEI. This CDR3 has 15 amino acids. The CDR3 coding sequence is TGTGCCAGCAGTGAAGAAACTAGCGGGTCGAATGAGCAGTTCCTC. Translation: CASSEETSGSNEQFL.

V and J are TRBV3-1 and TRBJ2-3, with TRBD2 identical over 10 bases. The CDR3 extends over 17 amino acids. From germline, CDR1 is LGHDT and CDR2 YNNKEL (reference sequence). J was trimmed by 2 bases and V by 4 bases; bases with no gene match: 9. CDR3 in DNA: TGTGCCAGCAGCCGCGACCTAGCGGGAGACCTCACAGATACGCAGTATTTT. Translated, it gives CASSRDLAGDLTDTQYF.

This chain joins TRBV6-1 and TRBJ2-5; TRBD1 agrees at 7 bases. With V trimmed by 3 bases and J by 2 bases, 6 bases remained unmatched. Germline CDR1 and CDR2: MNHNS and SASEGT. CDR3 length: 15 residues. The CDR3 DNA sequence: TGTGCCAGCAGTGATAGGGGGCGCCTGCAAGAGACCCAGTACTTC. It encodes CASSDRGRLQETQYF.

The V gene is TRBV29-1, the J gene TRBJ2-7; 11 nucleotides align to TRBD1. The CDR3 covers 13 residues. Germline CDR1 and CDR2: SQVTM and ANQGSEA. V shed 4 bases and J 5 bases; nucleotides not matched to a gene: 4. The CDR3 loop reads CSVASGQGDEQYF. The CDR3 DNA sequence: TGCAGCGTTGCCTCGGGACAGGGGGACGAGCAGTACTTC.

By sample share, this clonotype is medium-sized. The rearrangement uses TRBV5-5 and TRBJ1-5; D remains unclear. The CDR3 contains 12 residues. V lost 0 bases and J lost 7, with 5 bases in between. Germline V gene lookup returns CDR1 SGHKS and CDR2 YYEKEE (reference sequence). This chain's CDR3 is CASSLGSQPQHF. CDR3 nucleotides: TGTGCCAGCAGCTTGGGAAGCCAGCCCCAGCATTTT.

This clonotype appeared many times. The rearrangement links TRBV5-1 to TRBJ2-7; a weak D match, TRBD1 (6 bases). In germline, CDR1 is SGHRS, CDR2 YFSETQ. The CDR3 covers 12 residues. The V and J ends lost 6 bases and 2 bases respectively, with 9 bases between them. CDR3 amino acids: CASMGATYEQYF. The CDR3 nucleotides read TGCGCCAGCATGGGGGCGACCTACGAGCAGTACTTC.

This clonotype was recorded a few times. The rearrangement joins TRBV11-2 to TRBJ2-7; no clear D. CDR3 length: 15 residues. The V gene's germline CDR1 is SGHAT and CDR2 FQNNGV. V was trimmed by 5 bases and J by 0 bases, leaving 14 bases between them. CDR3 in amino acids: CASSTNPEPSYEQYF. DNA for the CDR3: TGTGCCAGCAGCACCAATCCGGAACCCTCCTACGAGCAGTACTTC.

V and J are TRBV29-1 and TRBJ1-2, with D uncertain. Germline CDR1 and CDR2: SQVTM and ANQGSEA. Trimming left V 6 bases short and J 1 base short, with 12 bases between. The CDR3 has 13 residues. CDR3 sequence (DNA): TGCAGCGTCCAGGTTCAGGATAACTATGGCTACACCTTC. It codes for CSVQVQDNYGYTF.

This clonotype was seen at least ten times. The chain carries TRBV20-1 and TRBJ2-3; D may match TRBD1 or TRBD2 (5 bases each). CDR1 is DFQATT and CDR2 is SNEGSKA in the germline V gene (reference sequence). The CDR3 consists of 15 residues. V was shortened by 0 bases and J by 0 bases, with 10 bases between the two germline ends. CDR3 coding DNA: TGCAGTGCTAGAGATTTGTGGGGGAGCACAGATACGCAGTATTTT. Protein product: CSARDLWGSTDTQYF.